One sample yielded the 12 T cell receptor beta chains listed below, sequenced in a study of cytomegalovirus exposure and HLA in healthy donors. PCR was performed using 60 Vbeta and 13 Jbeta primers. Here immunoSEQ multiplex PCR was the method, and the copy in TCRdb shows in-frame clones only, minus some. The sample includes 160,000 or so clones, about 88% of them seen just once. The sample consisted of PBMCs. The origin of the receptors is a woman aged 18 to 35 in good health and CMV-seronegative.

The chain uses TRBV27 and TRBJ1-2; D is unresolved. V was shortened by 5 bases and J by 4 bases, with 17 bases between the two germline ends. The CDR3 contains 15 residues. The V gene's germline CDR1 is MNHEY and CDR2 SMNVEV (reference sequence). CDR3 region: CASSPETSGVYGYTF. The DNA of the CDR3 is TGTGCCAGCAGTCCGGAGACGAGCGGGGTCTATGGCTACACCTTC.

This clone was counted a single time. The CDR3 sequence is CASRLTSGDIYEQYF. The CDR3, as DNA: TGTGCCTCACGACTGACTAGCGGGGATATCTACGAGCAGTACTTC. The chain combines TRBV15 with TRBJ2-7; 11 bases fit TRBD2. Unmatched junction bases numbered 12, after V lost 11 bases and J lost 3 bases. CDR1 and CDR2 (germline): LNHNV, YYDKDF (reference sequence). The CDR3 length is 15 residues.

The genes are TRBV2 and TRBJ1-1; 8 bases line up with TRBD1. The CDR3 runs 13 residues. The V segment lost 11 bases and the J segment 3 bases; nucleotides outside the gene matches: 8. Germline CDR1 reads SNHLY; CDR2 reads FYNNEI. CDR3 bases: TGTGCCGGCGGACAGGGCTTGGACACTGAAGCTTTCTTT. Translated: CAGGQGLDTEAFF. The full variable domain, its missing parts supplied by reference TRBV2 and TRBJ1-1, is EPEVTQTPSHQVTQMGQEVILRCVPISNHLYFYWYRQILGQKVEFLVSFYNNEISEKSEIFDDQFSVERPDGSNFTLKIRSTKLEDSAMYFCAGGQGLDTEAFFGQGTRLTVV.

J is TRBJ1-3 and V is TRBV4-2; D gene ambiguous. V was pared by 0 bases and J by 6 bases, with 12 bases between. Germline CDR1 is LGHNA and CDR2 is YNFKEQ. This CDR3 comprises 15 residues. The CDR3 loop reads CASSQDYIQENTIYF. The CDR3 coding sequence is TGTGCCAGCAGCCAAGATTACATTCAAGAAAACACCATATATTTT.

V gene TRBV7-2 combines with J gene TRBJ1-1; D is undetermined. This CDR3 has 16 residues. Germline V gives CDR1 SGHTA, CDR2 FQGNSA. V lost 5 bases, J lost 4 bases, and 20 bases lay in between. Here the CDR3 DNA reads TGTGCCAGCAGCCAACGGCGGGTCGCCCGGGGCACTGAAGCTTTCTTT. The encoded protein is CASSQRRVARGTEAFF.

CDR3 coding DNA: TGTGCCAGCAGTTTATTTTCGGACAGGGCGGGTGGCTACACCTTC. This sequence encodes CASSLFSDRAGGYTF. The chain uses TRBV28 and TRBJ1-2; the match to TRBD1 covers 8 bases. From germline, CDR1 is MDHEN and CDR2 SYDVKM. The CDR3 sequence is 15 residues long. The V and J ends lost 1 base and 7 bases, in that order; junction bases with no gene match: 8.

The chain joins TRBV19 to TRBJ1-3; D might be TRBD1 (6 bases). This CDR3 is built from 14 residues. Germline CDR1 is LNHDA and CDR2 is SQIVND (reference sequence). Trimming took off 3 bases at V and 4 bases at J, with 10 bases between the two ends. The CDR3 region is CASSIPGDGNTIYF. The CDR3, as DNA: TGTGCCAGTAGTATCCCAGGGGACGGAAACACCATATATTTT.

This chain uses TRBV2 with TRBJ2-1; no clear D. The germline V and J ends were trimmed by 5 bases and 0 bases, with 14 bases remaining between them. The CDR3 totals 16 residues. Per the germline V gene, CDR1 is SNHLY and CDR2 is FYNNEI. The CDR3 sequence: CASSPLADSSYNEQFF. Here the CDR3 DNA reads TGTGCCAGCAGTCCCCTGGCGGATAGCTCCTACAATGAGCAGTTCTTC.

V and J are TRBV19 and TRBJ2-5; D possibly corresponds to TRBD1 (5 bases). The DNA end is a closer match to TRBJ2-7, so the J assignment may be wrong. The CDR3 runs to 14 residues. CDR1 and CDR2 (germline): LNHDA, SQIVND (reference sequence). The CDR3 is CASSTAGPSYEQYF. As DNA, the CDR3 is TGTGCCAGTAGTACGGCAGGGCCGAGCTACGAGCAGTACTTC.

The rearrangement uses TRBV12-5 and TRBJ2-7; no clear D. Germline CDR1 LGHNT, CDR2 FRNRAP. This CDR3 spans 17 amino acids. The V and J ends lost 3 bases and 2 bases respectively, with 20 bases between them. The CDR3 nucleotides are TGTGCTAGTGGTTTCCGACGAAACTCTGAGGTTCCCTACGAGCAGTACTTC. Translated: CASGFRRNSEVPYEQYF. Full variable domain (missing parts from reference TRBV12-5 and TRBJ2-7): DARVTQTPRHKVTEMGQEVTMRCQPILGHNTVFWYRQTMMQGLELLAYFRNRAPLDDSGMPKDRFSAEMPDATLATLKIQPSEPRDSAVYFCASGFRRNSEVPYEQYFGPGTRLTVT.

V gene TRBV9 combines with J gene TRBJ1-6, with D unresolved. V lost 6 bases and J 0 bases, leaving 13 bases between the germline ends. This CDR3 has 16 residues. Looked up from germline, CDR1 is SGDLS and CDR2 is YYNGEE. The chain's CDR3 is CASTGSMSSYNSPLHF. CDR3 in DNA: TGTGCCAGCACCGGGTCGATGAGCTCCTATAATTCACCCCTCCACTTT.

The table lists this clone with a count of one. V is TRBV20-1 and J is TRBJ2-7; maybe TRBD2 (5 bases). Germline lookup yields CDR1 DFQATT and CDR2 SNEGSKA (reference sequence). V was shortened by 3 bases and J by 4 bases, with 7 bases between the two germline ends. The CDR3 covers 11 residues. The CDR3 is CSAREDYEQYF. CDR3 bases: TGCAGTGCTAGGGAGGATTACGAGCAGTACTTC.